A selection of T cell receptor beta chains follows, all from one sample in a study of human T cells and chemical hapten exposure. TCRdb recomputed calls from the RACE reads with MiXCR, one row per CDR3 protein. The sample comprises about 120,000 distinct CDR3 sequences, 13% of which are singletons, and around 2.8% rests with the top ten. The sample in question was whole blood, obtained in connection with sensitization to the hapten diphenylcyclopropenone (DPC). The receptors here all came from a woman aged 18-29 years with alopecia areata. Some clones in this sample may be carry-over from other donors' samples. Each CDR3 is given with its conserved first and last residue. D genes are given only for firm matches. A row's size may be missing; if present it is once, few, many or a size class.

CDR3	DNA	V	size	D	J
CASSSPGRLAYEQYF	TGTGCCAGCAGTTCTCCCGGCCGACTTGCCTACGAGCAGTACTTC	TRBV2	few	.	TRBJ2-7
CSARVMGAKGNTIYF	TGCAGTGCTAGAGTCATGGGGGCCAAAGGAAACACCATATATTTT	TRBV20-1	.	.	TRBJ1-3
CSARDGLKPNNEQFF	TGCAGTGCTAGAGACGGGCTAAAACCGAACAATGAGCAGTTCTTC	TRBV20-1	few	.	TRBJ2-1
CASSLGADRVNNEQFF	TGTGCCAGCAGCTTGGGGGCGGACAGGGTAAACAATGAGCAGTTCTTC	TRBV5-5	few	TRBD1	TRBJ2-1
CASSLISNTGELFF	TGTGCCAGCAGCTTAATCTCGAACACCGGGGAGCTGTTTTTT	TRBV7-3	.	.	TRBJ2-2
CSAKGVLNQPQHF	TGCAGTGCTAAAGGGGTCCTCAATCAGCCCCAGCATTTT	TRBV20-1	many	.	TRBJ1-5
CARPKGTGESFF	TGTGCCAGGCCTAAAGGGACAGGGGAATCTTTCTTT	TRBV6-4	.	TRBD1	TRBJ1-1
CASSTAGQRLNNYGYTF	TGTGCCAGCAGTACGGCGGGACAGCGCCTTAATAACTATGGCTACACCTTC	TRBV6-5	.	TRBD1	TRBJ1-2
CASSYFRTGFTGELFF	TGTGCCAGCAGCTACTTTAGGACAGGGTTCACCGGGGAGCTGTTTTTT	TRBV7-8	few	TRBD1	TRBJ2-2
CSASLTFKNIQYF	TGCAGTGCTAGTCTCACTTTCAAAAACATTCAGTACTTC	TRBV20-1	many	.	TRBJ2-4
CASRRTGGSNQPQHF	TGTGCCAGCAGACGAACAGGGGGCAGCAATCAGCCCCAGCATTTT	TRBV12-3/TRBV12-4	few	TRBD1	TRBJ1-5
CASHDGSEGPTEAFF	TGTGCCAGCCATGACGGGTCAGAGGGGCCCACTGAAGCTTTCTTT	TRBV7-2	few	.	TRBJ1-1
CASSPKYVPGANTGELFF	TGCGCCAGCAGCCCCAAATATGTCCCGGGGGCGAACACCGGGGAGCTGTTTTTT	TRBV4-1	few	.	TRBJ2-2
CSVPFQKLGVSGQYF	TGCAGTGTCCCCTTCCAAAAACTGGGGGTGAGTGGGCAGTATTTT	TRBV20-1	.	.	TRBJ2-3
CASSSAGTGVGTQYF	TGTGCCAGCAGCTCGGCCGGGACAGGGGTAGGGACCCAGTACTTC	TRBV11-2	.	TRBD1	TRBJ2-5
CASSYLRAGWETQYF	TGTGCCAGCAGTTATCTCCGAGCGGGGTGGGAGACCCAGTACTTC	TRBV6-5	few	TRBD2	TRBJ2-5
CASSPRGARYNEQFF	TGTGCCAGCAGCCCGCGGGGGGCGCGGTACAATGAGCAGTTCTTC	TRBV14	once	TRBD2	TRBJ2-1
CSAIHTFLETQYF	TGCAGTGCTATCCACACCTTCCTAGAGACCCAGTACTTC	TRBV20-1	.	.	TRBJ2-5
CAWSLVPGAGDTQYF	TGTGCCTGGAGCCTTGTCCCGGGGGCTGGAGATACGCAGTATTTT	TRBV30	.	.	TRBJ2-3
CSALRGSSYNEQFF	TGCAGTGCACTTCGTGGCAGCTCCTACAATGAGCAGTTCTTC	TRBV20-1	many	.	TRBJ2-1
CASSVDAGGGTDTQYF	TGTGCCAGCAGCGTAGATGCGGGGGGCGGCACAGATACGCAGTATTTT	TRBV9	.	TRBD2	TRBJ2-3
CASSSGTGEKLFF	TGTGCCAGCAGTTCAGGGACAGGGGAAAAACTGTTTTTT	TRBV12-3/TRBV12-4	many	TRBD1	TRBJ1-4
CASSLAVGPGPEAFF	TGCGCCAGCAGCTTGGCAGTGGGCCCGGGCCCTGAAGCTTTCTTT	TRBV5-1	many	.	TRBJ1-1
CASSRSGDTEAFF	TGTGCCAGCAGCCGATCGGGGGACACTGAAGCTTTCTTT	TRBV3-1	few	.	TRBJ1-1
CSASVATNEKLFF	TGCAGTGCTAGCGTCGCAACTAATGAAAAACTGTTTTTT	TRBV20-1	few	.	TRBJ1-4
CATSAGVKVQETQYF	TGTGCCACCAGTGCCGGGGTAAAGGTTCAAGAGACCCAGTACTTC	TRBV24-1	few	.	TRBJ2-5
CASNSRDRATGELFF	TGTGCCAGCAACTCCCGGGACAGGGCGACCGGGGAGCTGTTTTTT	TRBV28	many	TRBD1	TRBJ2-2
CSVLFDSGATNEKLFF	TGCAGCGTTCTCTTCGATTCGGGGGCTACTAATGAAAAACTGTTTTTT	TRBV29-1	few	.	TRBJ1-4